This is a list of T cell receptor beta chains from one sample in a study of molecular identifiers for immune sequencing clone quantification. TCRdb independently ran MiXCR on the PCR reads; one entry per CDR3 protein. The sample yields hundreds of thousands of distinct CDR3 sequences, about 25% seen once. Sequenced input: naive CD8+ T cells from blood, with Jurkat cell RNA spiked in. The receptors here all came from a human donor in good health. Some libraries in this study had Jurkat cell RNA spiked in. Both conserved end residues are part of each CDR3. The D gene is left open where the match is weak. Some rows have no size entry. The others give once, few or many, or a class for an expanded clone.

clone_size,j_call,v_call,d_call,cdr3_aa,cdr3_nt
few,TRBJ2-1,TRBV3-1,-,CASSQSEDYNEQFF,TGTGCCAGCAGCCAATCCGAGGACTACAATGAGCAGTTCTTC
many,TRBJ1-1,TRBV5-4,-,CASTSEGTEAFF,TGTGCCAGCACCTCAGAAGGGACTGAAGCTTTCTTT
many,TRBJ1-5,TRBV4-3,-,CASSQDGRGGQPQHF,TGCGCCAGCAGCCAAGATGGGAGGGGAGGGCAGCCCCAGCATTTT
few,TRBJ1-3,TRBV2,-,CASIFGPGSTIYF,TGTGCCAGCATTTTTGGTCCAGGCAGCACCATATATTTT
many,TRBJ1-5,TRBV3-1,TRBD1,CASSKTGASLQPQHF,TGTGCCAGCAGCAAGACAGGGGCTTCCCTTCAGCCCCAGCATTTT
few,TRBJ2-7,TRBV7-8,TRBD1,CASSPTGPVNEQYF,TGTGCCAGCAGCCCGACAGGGCCGGTTAACGAGCAGTACTTC
-,TRBJ1-2,TRBV7-9,-,CASSTPGGLGLNGYTF,TGTGCCAGCAGCACTCCGGGCGGTTTAGGATTGAACGGCTACACCTTC
-,TRBJ1-4,TRBV12-5,-,CASGLAAGVTNEKLFF,TGTGCTAGTGGTTTGGCCGCCGGTGTAACTAATGAAAAACTGTTTTTT
many,TRBJ1-1,TRBV6-2/TRBV6-3,-,CASSYTGMNTEAFF,TGTGCCAGCAGTTATACAGGGATGAACACTGAAGCTTTCTTT
-,TRBJ1-2,TRBV28,TRBD1,CAGSIGPGQVLYGYTF,TGTGCCGGCAGTATCGGACCGGGACAGGTCCTCTATGGCTACACCTTC
-,TRBJ2-7,TRBV5-6,TRBD2,CASKLLAGGLDEQYF,TGTGCCAGCAAATTACTAGCGGGGGGGCTAGACGAGCAGTACTTC
many,TRBJ1-1,TRBV7-3,TRBD1,CASSPRDRGRGTEAFF,TGTGCCAGCAGCCCTCGGGACAGGGGGCGCGGGACTGAAGCTTTCTTT
-,TRBJ1-5,TRBV12-3/TRBV12-4,-,CASSLTVGGHGQPQHF,TGTGCCAGCAGCTTAACGGTGGGGGGGCACGGTCAGCCCCAGCATTTT
-,TRBJ2-7,TRBV28,-,CASCQSATEQYF,TGTGCCAGTTGCCAGTCTGCTACCGAGCAGTACTTC
few,TRBJ2-3,TRBV12-5,TRBD2,CASALTGTSGIGDTQYF,TGTGCTAGTGCCCTTACCGGGACTAGCGGGATCGGAGATACGCAGTATTTT
many,TRBJ2-7,TRBV20-1,-,CSARDTAAYEQYF,TGCAGTGCTAGAGATACAGCTGCCTACGAGCAGTACTTC
-,TRBJ2-3,TRBV19,-,CASSVVRTDTQYF,TGTGCCAGTAGTGTGGTCCGCACAGATACGCAGTATTTT
many,TRBJ2-1,TRBV7-8,-,CASSLIGGDEQFF,TGTGCCAGCAGCTTAATCGGGGGCGATGAGCAGTTCTTC
many,TRBJ1-2,TRBV4-3,-,CASSQDLTGTTYGYTF,TGCGCCAGCAGCCAAGATCTTACAGGGACGACCTATGGCTACACCTTC
many,TRBJ1-2,TRBV10-3,TRBD1,CAIRAGTDPYGYTF,TGTGCCATCAGAGCCGGGACAGACCCCTATGGCTACACCTTC
few,TRBJ1-6,TRBV27,-,CASRWDGGNSPLHF,TGTGCCAGCAGATGGGACGGGGGCAATTCACCCCTCCACTTT
once,TRBJ2-5,TRBV7-2,TRBD2,CASSLELAGGLGTRYF,TGTGCCAGCAGCCTAGAGCTAGCGGGAGGGCTAGGGACCCGGTACTTC
many,TRBJ2-7,TRBV28,-,CASSLSLSYEQYF,TGTGCCAGCAGTTTATCCTTATCCTACGAGCAGTACTTC
-,TRBJ2-7,TRBV2,-,CASVDKGYSYEQYF,TGTGCCAGCGTCGACAAGGGCTACTCCTACGAGCAGTACTTC